The 27 T cell receptor beta chains below come from one sample, sequenced in a study of blood T cell repertoires in COVID-19. TCRdb keeps only in-frame clones here, not all; method: immunoSEQ multiplex PCR. The sample yields approximately 240,000 clones, approximately 90% seen once. Sequenced sample: PBMCs or T cells enriched from blood (not recorded which). The receptors come from a woman in her 30s with acute COVID-19.

The gene calls are TRBV6-1 and TRBJ1-1, with 7 bases matching TRBD1. This CDR3 is built from 14 residues. The V gene end was trimmed by 2 bases and the J gene end by 5 bases; junction bases not matched to a gene: 5. Per germline, CDR1 MNHNS and CDR2 SASEGT. The CDR3 DNA reads TGTGCCAGCAGTGAAAAGGGGGCGTGGACTGAAGCTTTCTTT. Its translation: CASSEKGAWTEAFF.

The chain employs TRBV12-3 or TRBV12-4 and TRBJ1-1, with D maybe TRBD1 (6 bases). The CDR3 has 13 residues. V was trimmed by 3 bases and J by 3 bases, leaving 8 bases between them. CDR3 DNA: TGTGCCAGCAGTTTGGCAGGGGACACTGAAGCTTTCTTT. This gives the protein CASSLAGDTEAFF.

The table lists this clone with a few counts. The V call is TRBV28, the J call TRBJ1-1, with D perhaps matching TRBD1 (5 bases). CDR1 is MDHEN and CDR2 is SYDVKM in the germline V gene. This CDR3 is 15 amino acids long. Trimming took 6 bases from V and 1 from J, leaving 15 bases between them. The CDR3 nucleotides read TGTGCCAGCAGCTGGGTGGACACGGGGAACACTGAAGCTTTCTTT. Translating it yields CASSWVDTGNTEAFF.

This clone has just one count. The chain has TRBV10-3 and TRBJ1-2; 10 bases match TRBD1. Per germline, CDR1 ENHRY and CDR2 SYGVKD. The CDR3 has 17 residues. V gave up 6 bases and J gave up 6 bases; unmatched junction bases: 16. The CDR3 reads CAIRGGPGQGGFDGYTF. The CDR3 DNA sequence: TGTGCCATCAGGGGAGGTCCCGGACAGGGGGGTTTCGATGGCTACACCTTC.

This clone occurred once. The rearrangement joins TRBV2 to TRBJ1-1, with 9 nucleotides matching TRBD1. The CDR3 is 15 amino acids. Germline values: CDR1 SNHLY, CDR2 FYNNEI. Germline trimming cut 6 bases from V and 4 bases from J; bases unmatched to any gene: 9. CDR3 protein: CASREQGAGRTEAFF. The CDR3 nucleotides are TGTGCCAGCAGGGAACAGGGGGCTGGTCGCACTGAAGCTTTCTTT.

This clone has more than one count but fewer than ten. This chain joins TRBV28 and TRBJ1-2; a weak D match, TRBD1 (6 bases). Per germline, CDR1 MDHEN and CDR2 SYDVKM. V was trimmed by 8 bases and J by 4 bases, leaving 17 bases between them. The CDR3 contains 14 residues. The CDR3 protein is CASGTTGTPYGYTF. In DNA, the CDR3 is TGTGCCAGCGGGACTACCGGGACACCCTATGGCTACACCTTC.

Concerning this clone: Other nucleotide sequences from this sample produce the same CDR3. V and J are TRBV9 and TRBJ1-1; D call uncertain. The ends were cut back, 0 bases at V and 5 bases at J, with 8 bases in the middle. CDR1 is SGDLS and CDR2 is YYNGEE in the germline V gene. This CDR3 has 13 residues. The CDR3 protein is CASSVGGSTEAFF. CDR3 nucleotide sequence: TGTGCCAGCAGCGTAGGAGGGAGTACTGAAGCTTTCTTT.

V and J are TRBV5-1 and TRBJ1-1; TRBD1 might be the D (5 bases). The CDR3 is made up of 15 amino acids. CDR1 is SGHRS and CDR2 is YFSETQ in the germline V gene. V was pared by 4 bases and J by 0 bases, with 13 bases between. DNA of the CDR3: TGCGCCAGCAGCCAAGAGACAGATATGAACACTGAAGCTTTCTTT. Protein: CASSQETDMNTEAFF. The variable domain in full, completed from reference TRBV5-1 and TRBJ1-1, reads KAGVTQTPRYLIKTRGQQVTLSCSPISGHRSVSWYQQTPGQGLQFLFEYFSETQRNKGNFPGRFSGRQFSNSRSEMNVSTLELGDSALYLCASSQETDMNTEAFFGQGTRLTVV.

The V and J genes are TRBV5-4 and TRBJ2-2; D is ambiguous. Trimming removed 4 bases from V and 4 bases from J, with 8 bases in between. Per germline, CDR1 SGHNT and CDR2 YYREEE (reference sequence). CDR3 size: 13 residues. In DNA, the CDR3 is TGTGCCAGCAGCCTGACTCCCACCGGGGAGCTGTTTTTT. Protein sequence: CASSLTPTGELFF.

A single count supports this clone. The V and J genes are TRBV5-6 and TRBJ2-2; D possibly corresponds to TRBD1 (6 bases). The CDR3 has 16 amino acids. V gave up 2 bases and J gave up 3 bases, with 14 bases separating them. Germline assignment: CDR1 SGHDT and CDR2 YYEEEE. CDR3 amino acids: CASSLLYRVDTGELFF. DNA for the CDR3: TGTGCCAGCAGCTTATTATACAGGGTGGACACCGGGGAGCTGTTTTTT. Looking up the rest from reference TRBV5-6 and TRBJ2-2 gives the full variable domain: DAGVTQSPTHLIKTRGQQVTLRCSPKSGHDTVSWYQQALGQGPQFIFQYYEEEERQRGNFPDRFSGHQFPNYSSELNVNALLLGDSALYLCASSLLYRVDTGELFFGEGSRLTVL.

The chain carries TRBV5-1 and TRBJ2-7, with 8 bases lining up with TRBD2. The CDR3 contains 17 residues. Germline-derived CDR1 and CDR2 are SGHRS and YFSETQ. The V gene end was trimmed by 0 bases and the J gene end by 3 bases; junction bases not matched to a gene: 11. The CDR3 DNA follows: TGCGCCAGCAGCTTGGGTGGTACGGGGGGGCCCCTCTACGAGCAGTACTTC. This codes for CASSLGGTGGPLYEQYF.

This rearrangement joins TRBV7-3 to TRBJ2-6, with 9 nucleotides matching TRBD1. CDR1 is SGHTA, CDR2 FQGTGA, per germline. Germline trimming cut 4 bases from V and 3 bases from J; bases unmatched to any gene: 16. This CDR3 has 20 residues. The CDR3, as DNA: TGTGCCAGCAGCTCCCGAATCTCGACAGGGGGTAGTATTGGGGCCAACGTCCTGACTTTC. Translation gives CASSSRISTGGSIGANVLTF.

This chain links TRBV28 with TRBJ2-7; 7 nucleotides match TRBD1. Trimming at V came to 3 bases and at J to 2 bases, leaving 10 bases not matched to a gene. There are 16 residues in the CDR3. Germline V lookup: CDR1 MDHEN, CDR2 SYDVKM. The CDR3 bases are TGTGCCAGCAGTTTTTATGGGACAGAGAAAACCTACGAGCAGTACTTC. Amino acid sequence: CASSFYGTEKTYEQYF. Full variable domain (remainder filled in from reference TRBV28 and TRBJ2-7): DVKVTQSSRYLVKRTGEKVFLECVQDMDHENMFWYRQDPGLGLRLIYFSYDVKMKEKGDIPEGYSVSREKKERFSLILESASTNQTSMYLCASSFYGTEKTYEQYFGPGTRLTVT.

The V call is TRBV30, the J call TRBJ1-3; TRBD1 aligns across 7 bases. V lost 2 bases and J lost 2; bases outside the gene matches: 9. This CDR3 has 16 amino acids. Germline V CDR1 and CDR2: GTSNPN, SVGIG (reference sequence). For the CDR3, the DNA is TGTGCCTGGAGTCAAACTCGACAGGGAACTGGAAACACCATATATTTT. Protein sequence: CAWSQTRQGTGNTIYF.

As for this clone: Additional DNA sequences in this sample encode the identical CDR3. CDR3 residues: CASSLRTGSYEQYF. The CDR3 region has the DNA TGTGCCAGCAGTTTGAGGACAGGTAGCTACGAGCAGTACTTC. This rearrangement joins TRBV28 to TRBJ2-7; 7 bases are a match to TRBD1. Germline V gene data show CDR1 as MDHEN and CDR2 as SYDVKM. Trimming at V came to 3 bases and at J to 3 bases, leaving 5 bases not matched to a gene. CDR3 length: 14 residues.

The chain employs TRBV27 and TRBJ1-2; D perhaps matches TRBD1 (5 bases). Germline V gene sequence: CDR1 MNHEY, CDR2 SMNVEV (reference sequence). V lost 6 bases and J lost 5, with 19 bases in between. The CDR3 consists of 15 residues. DNA for the CDR3: TGTGCCAGCAGAGACCGGGCCCCGGGGGGGTATGGCTACACCTTC. The encoded protein is CASRDRAPGGYGYTF.

The rearrangement links TRBV7-9 to TRBJ2-5, with 7 nucleotides matching TRBD2. Trimming at V came to 5 bases and at J to 5 bases, leaving 14 bases not matched to a gene. Germline V gene sequence: CDR1 SEHNR, CDR2 FQNEAQ (reference sequence). The CDR3 is 16 amino acids. The CDR3 sequence: CASSPGLGGLLETQYF. CDR3 sequence (DNA): TGTGCCAGCAGCCCCGGGCTCGGGGGGTTGTTGGAGACCCAGTACTTC.

The J gene is TRBJ2-4, the V gene TRBV6-2 or TRBV6-3; perhaps TRBD1 as D (5 bases). Germline V CDR1 and CDR2: MNHEY, SVGEGT. Trimming took off 5 bases at V and 8 bases at J, with 16 bases between the two ends. CDR3 length: 14 amino acids. In DNA, the CDR3 is TGTGCCAGCAGTCACCGGGCAGGGTTGGACATTCAGTACTTC. Protein sequence: CASSHRAGLDIQYF.

The genes are TRBV19 and TRBJ2-7; TRBD2 might be the D (6 bases). The CDR3 extends over 16 amino acids. Germline CDR1 reads LNHDA; CDR2 reads SQIVND (reference sequence). The V end was cut by 2 bases, the J end by 1 base, with 15 bases between. CDR3 sequence: CASSILRGTFSYEQYF. The CDR3 DNA is TGTGCCAGTAGTATACTCCGGGGGACTTTTTCCTACGAGCAGTACTTC.

The chain employs TRBV2 and TRBJ2-1, with 7 bases fitting TRBD2. Trimming cost V 2 bases and J 5 bases; bases outside gene matches: 6. The V gene's germline CDR1 is SNHLY and CDR2 FYNNEI. CDR3 length: 15 amino acids. The CDR3 DNA is TGTGCCAGCAGTGAATCTCGACTAGCAAACAATGAGCAGTTCTTC. Translation: CASSESRLANNEQFF.

In this sample, this clone turned up once. This chain connects TRBV28 to TRBJ2-7; 7 nucleotides line up with TRBD1. Germline trimming cut 7 bases from V and 6 bases from J; bases unmatched to any gene: 6. The germline CDR1 and CDR2 sequences are MDHEN and SYDVKM. This CDR3 has 12 amino acids. In nucleotides, the CDR3 is TGTGCCAGCAATACAGGGGTTGGCGAGCAGTACTTC. Amino acids: CASNTGVGEQYF.

The chain combines TRBV6-5 with TRBJ2-7; D possibly corresponds to TRBD1 (5 bases). The length of the CDR3 is 15 residues. V lost 0 bases to trimming and J lost 2 bases, with 11 bases between them. Germline values: CDR1 MNHEY, CDR2 SVGAGI. CDR3 residues: CASSYSKGHTYEQYF. In DNA form, the CDR3 reads TGTGCCAGCAGTTACTCGAAGGGGCATACCTACGAGCAGTACTTC.

The V call is TRBV7-2, the J call TRBJ2-1, with TRBD2 matching over 12 bases. Germline V gene lookup returns CDR1 SGHTA and CDR2 FQGNSA. The CDR3 loop spans 14 amino acids. Trimming took 10 bases from V and 6 from J; bases not matched to a gene: 7. CDR3: CATRLAGAGNEQFF. DNA for the CDR3: TGTGCCACCCGACTAGCGGGAGCCGGCAATGAGCAGTTCTTC.

In its sample, this clone was seen once. This chain connects TRBV4-2 to TRBJ1-6; D remains unclear. V dropped 0 bases and J dropped 3 bases, with 9 bases sitting between them. CDR1 and CDR2 from the germline V gene are LGHNA and YNFKEQ. This CDR3 spans 16 amino acids. Here the CDR3 reads CASSQDFGDYNSPLHF. The CDR3 bases are TGTGCCAGCAGCCAAGATTTCGGAGACTATAATTCACCCCTCCACTTT.

This rearrangement joins TRBV5-1 to TRBJ2-3; no firm D call. Trimming removed 6 bases at V and 5 bases at J, with 16 bases between. The CDR3 has 14 amino acids. CDR1 is SGHRS and CDR2 is YFSETQ in the germline V gene. The CDR3 nucleotides are TGCGCCAGCACCTCTCGTCGTACCGGAGATACGCAGTATTTT. This sequence encodes CASTSRRTGDTQYF.

The V gene is TRBV28, the J gene TRBJ2-2; possible D gene TRBD2, 6 bases. The germline V gene encodes CDR1 MDHEN and CDR2 SYDVKM. The V end lost 5 bases, the J end lost 0 bases, and 13 bases lay between the germline ends. There are 16 residues in the CDR3. Here the CDR3 reads CASSPSGLANTGELFF. Written as DNA, the CDR3 is TGTGCCAGCAGTCCCTCGGGACTGGCGAACACCGGGGAGCTGTTTTTT.

The chain has TRBV28 and TRBJ1-2; possible D gene TRBD1, 6 bases. CDR1 is MDHEN and CDR2 is SYDVKM in the germline V gene. The V end lost 8 bases, the J end lost 2 bases, and 24 bases lay between the germline ends. The CDR3 is 17 amino acids. The CDR3: CASSLGTTHLRNYGYTF. As DNA, the CDR3 is TGTGCCAGCTCCTTGGGGACAACTCATCTTCGGAACTATGGCTACACCTTC.